The text below deals with one T cell receptor (beta chain). Its antigen is still unknown. The data derive from a study of OX40 agonist ivuxolimab in advanced cancers. Study context: At 0.01 to 10 mg/kg, ivuxolimab was administered intravenously to patients every 2 weeks. Study observations and caveats: At 0.1 to 3.0 mg/kg and by week 6, CD4+ and CD8+ T cells in the blood had expanded clonally.

The CDR3 consists of 13 residues. The V and J ends lost 4 bases and 14 bases respectively, with 15 bases between them. Germline V gene lookup returns CDR1 SGHDN and CDR2 FVKESK. TCRdb's copy holds only in-frame clones and misses some; the assay was immunoSEQ multiplex PCR. Of tens of thousands of clones listed, roughly four fifths are singletons. No patient had autoimmune disease or received systemic immunosuppression. V is TRBV14 and J is TRBJ1-6; D gene uncertain. Sequenced material: CD4+ or CD8+ T cells sorted from blood, taken in a trial of the OX40 agonist ivuxolimab. The TCR originated in an adult with an advanced solid tumor such as melanoma, head and neck, liver or kidney cancer. CDR3 in DNA: TGTGCCAGCAGCCCAATCCTAAGGTCGGCCCTCCACTTT. This codes for CASSPILRSALHF.